This T cell receptor (beta chain) is drawn from a study of graft-versus-host responses after intestinal transplantation (dated by TCRdb to the early 2020s). Concerning the study at large: The transplants that recipients got were multivisceral, liver-intestinal, or isolated intestinal. To identify alloreactive clones, pre-transplant mixed lymphocyte reaction products were sequenced and then compared with unstimulated pre-transplant donor and recipient T cells. The cohort enrolled 20 to 30 intestinal transplant recipients, one of whom was a retransplant, and 3 patients without pretransplant specimens were excluded. Instead of going to the commercial service, samples from a few later patients were sequenced in-house on an Illumina MiSeq and processed with MiXCR. Graft-versus-host and host-versus-graft alloreactive T cell clones were tracked in the graft, circulation and bone marrow after intestinal transplantation using bulk TCR-beta CDR3 sequencing. A peak of at least 4% donor T cells among recipient peripheral blood mononuclear cells was the definition used for donor T cell macrochimerism. Every recipient was given anti-thymocyte globulin induction, then maintenance tacrolimus and steroids for roughly 3 years.

What the research found in general, with its limitations: Conclusions were limited by the relatively low number and heterogeneity of intestinal transplant patients. Early after transplant, peak levels of circulating GvH clones were found to be associated with declines in HvG clones. In patients with donor T cell macrochimerism, the allografts had high GvH to HvG T cell clonal ratios. GvH clones were detected in recipient bone marrow, and some appeared earlier in ileal mucosa or blood, consistent with an intestinal mucosal origin.

What this sample's time point label stands for: cells obtained before transplantation from donor or recipient. CD3+CD4+ and CD3+CD8+ populations were FACS-sorted from unstimulated pre-transplant donor and recipient cells taken from spleen or lymph nodes. Including the terminal cysteine and phenylalanine, the CDR3 comprises 16 residues. Solely the CDR3 DNA is kept, with 48 bases framed from the first base. CDR1 SEHNR and CDR2 FQNEAQ are derived from the germline V gene (reference sequence). Deletion took 5 bases off V and 4 bases off J, with a span of 20 bases between the germline ends. Library prep was done by the immunoSEQ multiplex PCR assay. In most patients, genomic DNA was isolated using the Qiagen DNeasy Blood and Tissue Kit and sent frozen to Adaptive Biotechnologies for TCR sequencing. High-throughput TCR-beta CDR3 sequencing of genomic DNA from most patients was performed by Adaptive Biotechnologies. On the study's bioinformatics: Adaptive's ImmunoSEQ software supplied the TCR sequencing data for around 19 patients, while MiXCR and VDJtools were used to process a few other patients. To correct CD4 versus CD8 sorting errors, sequences present in both subsets at a frequency ratio below 5:1 were removed. Because the origin of CDR3 nucleotide sequences shared between donor and recipient could not be assigned, those sequences were removed. To be classed as alloreactive, a clone needed at least 2-fold expansion over unstimulated cells and a minimum CFSE-low frequency of 0.002% (template counts) or 0.001% (read counts). Mappable clones were those detected in sequenced pre-transplant spleen, lymph node, or MLR CFSE-low populations of the donor or recipient. The cumulative frequency of alloreactive clones was calculated as a percentage of all sequences, weighted by copy number. Drawn from immuneACCESS, this table holds only the in-frame rearrangements with V and J called that TCRdb kept. Clones are partly lost; checked studies trace under half to an unresolved V gene and leave the rest unexplained. The DNA was the basis for D and trimming; V, J and clone size are from that table. For this sample there are 75,000 to 95,000 clones; 85% to 95% appear just once. Of the sample, 0.3% to 0.35% falls within the top ten clones.

This clone showed up just once. Its antigen has not been determined. No base quality information exists; no much larger clone differs at one position. The TCR sequence derives from a human donor who was the organ donor for an intestinal transplant. The sequences come from unstimulated CD4+ T cells sorted from spleen or lymph node cells, collected before transplant. The rearrangement joined TRBV7-9 to TRBJ1-2; the D gene remains uncertain. The DNA sequence follows: TGTGCCAGCAGCCAATACGGCGGGGTTGATATCTATGGCTACACCTTC. Its translation reads: CASSQYGGVDIYGYTF.